The T cell receptor beta chain under discussion was sequenced for a study of monozygotic twins with inflammatory bowel disease. TCRdb re-called the 5' RACE reads; every CDR3 protein appears as one record, without DNA. The sample's table shows some 160,000 distinct CDR3 sequences. Germline CDR1 SSHAT, CDR2 FNYEAQ (reference sequence). The CDR3 has 14 residues. Sequenced input: blood. The genes are TRBV7-7 and TRBJ2-5; TCRdb names TRBD1, which stays unverified in the absence of DNA. This clonotype was obtained from a human donor with ulcerative colitis or Crohn's disease, or a healthy co-twin of an affected twin (not recorded which). This CDR3 reads CASSLTGLQETQYF.